Listed here are 6 T cell receptor beta chains from one sample, sequenced in a study of blood T cell repertoires in COVID-19. The repertoire was sequenced with immunoSEQ multiplex PCR; TCRdb's copy has only in-frame clones and lacks some. This sample yields 110,000 or so clones, of which around 87% are seen a single time; less than 2.5% belongs to the top ten. Material: peripheral blood. The receptors originated from a woman between 50 and 59 years old with acute or convalescent COVID-19.

This sequence joins TRBV10-3 and TRBJ2-5, with 12 bases identical to TRBD2. This CDR3 contains 16 residues. Per the germline V gene, CDR1 is ENHRY and CDR2 is SYGVKD. J was trimmed by 5 bases and V by 0 bases; bases with no gene match: 4. The CDR3, as DNA: TGTGCCATCAGTGAGTCGGCTAGCGGGGGGGGTGAGACCCAGTACTTC. The encoded protein is CAISESASGGGETQYF.

V gene TRBV6-2 or TRBV6-3 combines with J gene TRBJ1-1; D uncertain. Trimming removed 2 bases from V and 5 bases from J, with 12 bases in between. The CDR3 has 14 residues. The germline V gene encodes CDR1 MNHEY and CDR2 SVGEGT. DNA of the CDR3: TGTGCCAGCAGTTACCAAAGGGAGGAGACTGAAGCTTTCTTT. This codes for CASSYQREETEAFF.

The gene calls are TRBV7-8 and TRBJ1-1, with 12 bases lining up with TRBD1. V gave up 5 bases and J gave up 4 bases; unmatched junction bases: 8. The CDR3 length is 16 residues. Germline CDR1 SGHVS, CDR2 FQNEAQ. Here the CDR3 DNA reads TGTGCCAGCAGCAAGGGACAGGGGGCCGTCGGCACTGAAGCTTTCTTT. It is translated as CASSKGQGAVGTEAFF.

V usage is TRBV18 and J usage is TRBJ2-1; perhaps TRBD2 as D (6 bases). CDR1 KGHSH and CDR2 LQKENI come from the germline V gene. The germline V and J ends were trimmed by 6 bases and 4 bases, with 16 bases remaining between them. The CDR3 extends over 15 amino acids. This CDR3 reads CASSAGTGSYNEQFF. CDR3 coding DNA: TGTGCCAGCTCGGCTGGGACCGGGAGTTACAATGAGCAGTTCTTC.

This clone was counted once. The chain combines TRBV7-9 with TRBJ1-3; TRBD1 might be the D (6 bases). The CDR3 is 13 residues long. V was cut by 5 bases and J by 4 bases, with 9 bases left in between. Germline V gene data show CDR1 as SEHNR and CDR2 as FQNEAQ (reference sequence). This CDR3 is CASSHGQGNTIYF. The CDR3 nucleotides read TGTGCCAGCAGCCACGGACAGGGAAACACCATATATTTT.

The V gene is TRBV5-6, the J gene TRBJ1-4, with 7 bases matching TRBD1. V was clipped by 2 bases and J by 0 bases; unmatched bases: 4. CDR3 size: 16 residues. Germline CDR1 is SGHDT and CDR2 is YYEEEE. CDR3 in amino acids: CASSLLQGTTNEKLFF. The CDR3 DNA reads TGTGCCAGCAGCTTATTACAGGGGACAACTAATGAAAAACTGTTTTTT.